This TCR beta chain was sequenced for a study of shared clonotypes between healthy human individuals (dated by TCRdb to between 2020 and 2021). Broadly, across the study: The cohort included three men and a couple of women between 18 and 49 years of age. For each donor, CD4 naive and CD4 memory were each run on three plates, CD8 naive on two plates, and CD8 memory on one plate. To increase sequencing depth and limit assay-specific biases, different laboratories used diverse techniques to prepare libraries and sequence TCR repertoires. To estimate repertoire size and how much clonotype sharing occurs between individuals, the study deeply sequenced the blood TCR repertoires of five healthy adults. Leukapheresis yielded between about 0.85 and 10 billion PBMCs per donor.

Details on this clone: Its antigen is currently not known. No much larger clone is present one base from it, and per-base qualities are unavailable.

Using the deep immunoSEQ assay, TCR CDR3 regions were amplified from genomic DNA by multiplex PCR. For each cell subset, the extracted genomic DNA was distributed evenly across all wells of several immunoSEQ 96-well plates, and each plate served as one replicate. For sorted subsets, 150 to 250 ng of genomic DNA, equivalent to 25,000 to 30,000 T cell genomes, went into each replicate PCR. Purified libraries were quantified with a Qubit 3.0 fluorometer, sized on a Bioanalyzer 2100, and re-quantified with the KAPA Library Quantification kit. A separate single-read 150-cycle Illumina NextSeq 550 flow cell was used to sequence each immunoSEQ 96-well plate. Per the source publication's procedure: Because the immunoSEQ output held only junctional sequences and lacked quality scores, the filtering could not match the filtering applied to full-length reads. To assign V/J genes and CDR3, sequences were annotated against IMGT germline references using PyIR, a Python wrapper for IgBLAST v1.9. Reads were removed for weak V/J assignments (E-value above 1e-6), missing CDR3, stop codons, out-of-frame junctions, or ambiguous translated residues. V3J clonotypes were defined as sequences sharing the same inferred V gene, J gene, and CDR3 amino acid sequence. Percentage overlap between repertoires was computed as shared unique clonotypes divided by the size of the smaller repertoire. Three approaches were used to assess repertoire richness: RTK rarefaction, the Chao1 estimator, and Recon v2.1 estimates of unobserved clonotypes. Generation probabilities were computed with OLGA for all TCRbeta clonotypes obtained by the gDNA method from a handful of donors. TCRdb re-hosts the immuneACCESS table, in-frame sequences only. Its copies lack some clones; in the studies checked, an unresolved V gene accounts for under half of them, and the cause for the rest is not known. V and J calls and clone size are copied from that table; D and trimming were computed from the DNA. For this sample the table gives more than 500,000 clones, of which around 96% were detected only once. The ten biggest clones cover about 0.068% of the sample.

Donors were healthy HIV-negative adults with no recently reported acute infections or vaccinations. All donors were Caucasian adults living in Nashville, Tennessee, USA. CD4+ T cells were enriched by magnetic negative selection; naive cells were then positively selected on CD45RA, and the negative fraction formed the memory subset. Blood was obtained by leukapheresis, after which PBMCs were separated by Ficoll-Histopaque density gradient centrifugation and cryopreserved in liquid nitrogen vapor phase. Analytical flow cytometry was used to check the purity and quantity of each magnetically sorted T cell population. From each sorted fraction, genomic DNA was isolated and quantified by UV absorbance on a Nanodrop 2000c. The CDR3 numbers 12 residues from cysteine through phenylalanine. The DNA shown is the 36-base CDR3, in frame from base 1. The germline ends are 8 bases apart after V is trimmed by 4 bases and J by 2 bases. CDR1 and CDR2, per the germline V gene, are SQVTM and ANQGSEA.

The paper as a whole reports these results and caveats: Rarefaction of sorted-subset datasets indicated incomplete sequencing despite the large sequencing depth. Based on pairwise subsampling, the degree of clonotype sharing among donors was expected to be affected by sequencing depth. The small number of donors limited the genetic and exposure-history diversity represented. Sampling was restricted to blood, and TCR repertoires in tissues likely differ from the TCR repertoires found in blood. Sharing across several donors was observed for 4.5% to 6.5% of naive CD4, 3.5% of naive CD8, 2% to 2.5% of memory CD4, and around 0.42% of memory CD8 clonotypes. Naive subsets generally had larger estimated clonotype richness than memory subsets did. Clonotypes shared by all four sorted-subset donors showed higher generation probabilities than non-shared clonotypes.

The sequence is built from TRBV29-1 and TRBJ1-2; no confident D gene assignment can be made. The sample comprised naive CD4+ T cells sorted from blood. The cell subset or site label, read with the paper, signifies: CD45RA+ positively selected. The sequence was obtained from a woman between 25 and 40 years old in good health. CDR3 protein: CSVGGQNYGYTF. The DNA sequence is given as TGCAGCGTTGGCGGGCAGAACTATGGCTACACCTTC.